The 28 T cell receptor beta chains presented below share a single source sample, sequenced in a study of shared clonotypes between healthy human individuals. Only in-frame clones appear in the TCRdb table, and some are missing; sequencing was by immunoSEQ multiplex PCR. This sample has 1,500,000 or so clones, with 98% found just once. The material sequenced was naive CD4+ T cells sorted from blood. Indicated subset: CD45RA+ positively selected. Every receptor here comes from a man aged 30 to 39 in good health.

CDR3 protein: CASSVPPPTLGPGELFF. Written as DNA, the CDR3 is TGTGCCAGCAGCGTCCCCCCCCCAACTCTCGGCCCCGGGGAGCTGTTTTTT. This sequence joins TRBV5-5 and TRBJ2-2; D call uncertain. Between the trimmed V and J ends, which lost 4 bases and 6 bases, there was a span of 22 bases. Germline V lookup: CDR1 SGHKS, CDR2 YYEKEE (reference sequence). The length of the CDR3 is 17 residues.

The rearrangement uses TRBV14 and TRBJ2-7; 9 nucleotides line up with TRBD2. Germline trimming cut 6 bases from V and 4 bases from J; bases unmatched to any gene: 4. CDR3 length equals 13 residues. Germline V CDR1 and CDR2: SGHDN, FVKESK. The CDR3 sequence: CASRLTSGYEQYF. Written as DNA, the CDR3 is TGTGCCAGCAGACTGACTAGCGGATACGAGCAGTACTTC.

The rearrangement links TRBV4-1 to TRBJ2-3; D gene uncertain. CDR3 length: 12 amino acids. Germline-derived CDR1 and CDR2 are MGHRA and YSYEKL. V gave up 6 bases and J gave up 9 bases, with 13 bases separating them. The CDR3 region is CASSRTSTTQYF. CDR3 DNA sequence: TGCGCCAGCAGTCGCACTTCAACAACGCAGTATTTT.

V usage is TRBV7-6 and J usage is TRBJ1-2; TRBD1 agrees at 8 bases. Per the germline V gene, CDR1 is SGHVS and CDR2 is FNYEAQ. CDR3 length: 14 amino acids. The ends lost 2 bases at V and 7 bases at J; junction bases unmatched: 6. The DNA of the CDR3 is TGTGCCAGCAGCTTATCAGGGGGCCGTTTTGGCTACACCTTC. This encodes CASSLSGGRFGYTF.

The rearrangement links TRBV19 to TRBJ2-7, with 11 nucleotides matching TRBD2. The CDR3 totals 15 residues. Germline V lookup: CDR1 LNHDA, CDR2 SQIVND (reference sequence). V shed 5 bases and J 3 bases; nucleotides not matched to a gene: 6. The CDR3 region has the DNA TGTGCCAGTAGTGTAACTAGCGGGGGATTCTACGAGCAGTACTTC. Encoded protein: CASSVTSGGFYEQYF.

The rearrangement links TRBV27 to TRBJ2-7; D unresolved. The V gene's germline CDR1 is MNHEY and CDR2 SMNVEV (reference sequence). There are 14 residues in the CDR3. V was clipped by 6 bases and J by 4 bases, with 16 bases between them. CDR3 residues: CASSPWPSPYEQYF. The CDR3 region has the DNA TGTGCCAGCAGCCCCTGGCCCTCCCCTTACGAGCAGTACTTC.

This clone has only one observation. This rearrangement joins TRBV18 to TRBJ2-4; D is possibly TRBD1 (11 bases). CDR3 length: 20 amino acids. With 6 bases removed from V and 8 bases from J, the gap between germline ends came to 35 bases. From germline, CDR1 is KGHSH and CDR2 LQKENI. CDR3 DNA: TGTGCCAGCTCCGTCCTCGGACAGGGGGCTGCAGCGGGAGGGCGTGACATTCAGTACTTC. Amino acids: CASSVLGQGAAAGGRDIQYF.

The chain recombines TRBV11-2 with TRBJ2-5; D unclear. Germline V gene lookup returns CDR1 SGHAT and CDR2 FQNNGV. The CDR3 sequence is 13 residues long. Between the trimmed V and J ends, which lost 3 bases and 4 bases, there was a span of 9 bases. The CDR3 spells CASSFPSRETQYF. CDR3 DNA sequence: TGTGCCAGCAGCTTCCCGTCTAGAGAGACCCAGTACTTC.

The CDR3 bases are TGTGCCAGCAGCTTAATGGCCGAGAACACTGAAGCTTTCTTT. Encoded protein: CASSLMAENTEAFF. The chain joins TRBV7-3 to TRBJ1-1, with unresolved D. This CDR3 region has 14 residues. V was shortened by 1 base and J by 1 base, with 7 bases between the two germline ends. Germline lookup yields CDR1 SGHTA and CDR2 FQGTGA.

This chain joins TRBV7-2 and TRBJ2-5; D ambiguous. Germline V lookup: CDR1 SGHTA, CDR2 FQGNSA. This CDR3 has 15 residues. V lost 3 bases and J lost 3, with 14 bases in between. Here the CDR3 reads CASSFFTIGKETQYF. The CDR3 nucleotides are TGTGCCAGCAGCTTTTTCACAATTGGAAAAGAGACCCAGTACTTC.

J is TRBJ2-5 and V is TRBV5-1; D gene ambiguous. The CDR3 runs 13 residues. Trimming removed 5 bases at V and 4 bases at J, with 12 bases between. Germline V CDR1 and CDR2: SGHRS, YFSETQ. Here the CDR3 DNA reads TGCGCCAGCAGTTCTGATACGACAGAGACCCAGTACTTC. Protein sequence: CASSSDTTETQYF. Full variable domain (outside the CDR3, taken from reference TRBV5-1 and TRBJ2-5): KAGVTQTPRYLIKTRGQQVTLSCSPISGHRSVSWYQQTPGQGLQFLFEYFSETQRNKGNFPGRFSGRQFSNSRSEMNVSTLELGDSALYLCASSSDTTETQYFGPGTRLLVL.

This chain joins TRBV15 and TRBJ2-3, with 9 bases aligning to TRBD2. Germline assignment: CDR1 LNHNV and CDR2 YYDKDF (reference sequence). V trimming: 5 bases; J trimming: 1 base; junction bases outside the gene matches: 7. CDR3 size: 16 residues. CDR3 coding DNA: TGTGCCACCAGCTCTGGGAGACTAGCGGGCACAGATACGCAGTATTTT. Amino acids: CATSSGRLAGTDTQYF.

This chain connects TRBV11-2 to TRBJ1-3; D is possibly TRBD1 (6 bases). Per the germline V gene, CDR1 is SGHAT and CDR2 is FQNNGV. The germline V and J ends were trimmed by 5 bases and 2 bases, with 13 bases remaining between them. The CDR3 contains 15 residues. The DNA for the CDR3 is TGTGCCAGCAGCGTGACACAGGGACCTGGAAACACCATATATTTT. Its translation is CASSVTQGPGNTIYF.

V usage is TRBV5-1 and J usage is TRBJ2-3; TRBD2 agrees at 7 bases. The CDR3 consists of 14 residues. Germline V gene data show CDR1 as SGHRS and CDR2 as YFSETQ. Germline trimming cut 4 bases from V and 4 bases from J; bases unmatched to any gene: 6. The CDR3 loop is CASSGRAGSDTQYF. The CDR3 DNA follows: TGCGCCAGCAGCGGGAGGGCCGGGTCAGATACGCAGTATTTT. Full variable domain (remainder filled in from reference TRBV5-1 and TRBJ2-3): KAGVTQTPRYLIKTRGQQVTLSCSPISGHRSVSWYQQTPGQGLQFLFEYFSETQRNKGNFPGRFSGRQFSNSRSEMNVSTLELGDSALYLCASSGRAGSDTQYFGPGTRLTVL.

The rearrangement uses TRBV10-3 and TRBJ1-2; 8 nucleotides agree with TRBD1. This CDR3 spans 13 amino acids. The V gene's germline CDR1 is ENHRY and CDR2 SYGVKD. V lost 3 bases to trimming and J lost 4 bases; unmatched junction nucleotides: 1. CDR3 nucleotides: TGTGCCATCAGTGACGACAGGGGCTATGGCTACACCTTC. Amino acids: CAISDDRGYGYTF.

DNA for the CDR3: TGTGCCAGTAGTGCCGACTCTGGAAACACCATATATTTT. Encoded protein: CASSADSGNTIYF. The V gene is TRBV19, the J gene TRBJ1-3; no clear D. Trimming shortened V by 5 bases and J by 0 bases, and 5 bases separated the two germline ends. From germline, CDR1 is LNHDA and CDR2 SQIVND (reference sequence). The CDR3 extends over 13 amino acids. The whole variable domain, remainder taken from reference TRBV19 and TRBJ1-3, is DGGITQSPKYLFRKEGQNVTLSCEQNLNHDAMYWYRQDPGQGLRLIYYSQIVNDFQKGDIAEGYSVSREKKESFPLTVTSAQKNPTAFYLCASSADSGNTIYFGEGSWLTVV.

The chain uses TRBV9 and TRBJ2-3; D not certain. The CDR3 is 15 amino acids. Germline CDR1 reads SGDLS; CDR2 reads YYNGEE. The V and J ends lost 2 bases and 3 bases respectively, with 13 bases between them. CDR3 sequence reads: CASSVLGSRTDTQYF. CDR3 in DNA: TGTGCCAGCAGCGTCCTCGGGTCTAGGACAGATACGCAGTATTTT.

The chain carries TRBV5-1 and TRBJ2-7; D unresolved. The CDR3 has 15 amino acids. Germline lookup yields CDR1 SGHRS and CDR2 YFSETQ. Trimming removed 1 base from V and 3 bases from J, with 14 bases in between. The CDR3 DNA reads TGCGCCAGCAGCTTGTTGGGCGGTACGAACTACGAGCAGTACTTC. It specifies CASSLLGGTNYEQYF.

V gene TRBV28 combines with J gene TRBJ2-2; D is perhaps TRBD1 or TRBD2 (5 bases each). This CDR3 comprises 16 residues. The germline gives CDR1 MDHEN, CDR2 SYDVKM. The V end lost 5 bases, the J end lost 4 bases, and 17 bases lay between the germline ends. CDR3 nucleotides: TGTGCCAGCAGTCCCCGAGAGGGGATAGGCACCGGGGAGCTGTTTTTT. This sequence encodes CASSPREGIGTGELFF. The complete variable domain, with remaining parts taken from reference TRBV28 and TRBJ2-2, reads DVKVTQSSRYLVKRTGEKVFLECVQDMDHENMFWYRQDPGLGLRLIYFSYDVKMKEKGDIPEGYSVSREKKERFSLILESASTNQTSMYLCASSPREGIGTGELFFGEGSRLTVL.

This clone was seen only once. CDR3 amino acids: CASSPPAFWREARGTQYF. In DNA, the CDR3 is TGTGCCAGCTCACCACCAGCGTTCTGGCGGGAGGCTCGGGGGACCCAGTACTTC. This chain joins TRBV18 and TRBJ2-5; TRBD2 agrees at 8 bases. This CDR3 has 18 amino acids. Germline loops: CDR1 KGHSH, CDR2 LQKENI. V shed 0 bases, J shed 7 bases, and the junction held 16 bases outside the gene matches.

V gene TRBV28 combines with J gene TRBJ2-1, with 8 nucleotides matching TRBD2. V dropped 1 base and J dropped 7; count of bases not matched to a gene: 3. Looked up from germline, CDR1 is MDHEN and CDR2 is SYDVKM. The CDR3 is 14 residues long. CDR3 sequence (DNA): TGTGCCAGCAGTTTATCAGCGGGAGAGAATGAGCAGTTCTTC. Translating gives CASSLSAGENEQFF.

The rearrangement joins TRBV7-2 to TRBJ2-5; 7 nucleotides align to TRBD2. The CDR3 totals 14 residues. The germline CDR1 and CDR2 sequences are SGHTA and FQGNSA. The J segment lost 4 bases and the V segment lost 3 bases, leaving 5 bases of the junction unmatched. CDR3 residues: CASSFSGFLETQYF. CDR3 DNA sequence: TGTGCCAGCAGCTTTAGCGGGTTCCTAGAGACCCAGTACTTC.

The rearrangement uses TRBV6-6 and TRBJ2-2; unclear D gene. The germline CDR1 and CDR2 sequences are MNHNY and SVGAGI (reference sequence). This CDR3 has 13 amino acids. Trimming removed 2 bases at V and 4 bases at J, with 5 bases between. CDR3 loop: CASSYASTGELFF. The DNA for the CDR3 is TGTGCCAGCAGTTACGCAAGCACCGGGGAGCTGTTTTTT.

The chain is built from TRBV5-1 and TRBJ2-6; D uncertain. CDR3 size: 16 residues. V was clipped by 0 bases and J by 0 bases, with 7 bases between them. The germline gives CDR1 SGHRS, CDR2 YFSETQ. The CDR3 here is CASSLEASSGANVLTF. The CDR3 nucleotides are TGCGCCAGCAGCTTGGAAGCGAGCTCTGGGGCCAACGTCCTGACTTTC.

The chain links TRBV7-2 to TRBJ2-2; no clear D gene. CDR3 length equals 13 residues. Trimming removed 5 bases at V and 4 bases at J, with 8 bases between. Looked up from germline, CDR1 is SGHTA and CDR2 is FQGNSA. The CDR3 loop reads CASSRTPTGELFF. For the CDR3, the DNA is TGTGCCAGCAGCCGGACCCCCACCGGGGAGCTGTTTTTT.

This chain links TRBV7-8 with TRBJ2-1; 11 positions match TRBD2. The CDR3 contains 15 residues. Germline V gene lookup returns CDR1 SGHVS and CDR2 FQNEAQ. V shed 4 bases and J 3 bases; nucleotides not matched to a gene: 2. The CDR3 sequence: CASSSTSGNYNEQFF. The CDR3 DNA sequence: TGTGCCAGCAGCTCGACTAGCGGGAACTACAATGAGCAGTTCTTC.

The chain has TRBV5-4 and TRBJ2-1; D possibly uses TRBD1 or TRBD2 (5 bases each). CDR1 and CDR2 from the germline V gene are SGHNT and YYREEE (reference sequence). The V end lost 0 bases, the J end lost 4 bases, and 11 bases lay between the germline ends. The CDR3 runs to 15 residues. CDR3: CASSLDGGAYNEQFF. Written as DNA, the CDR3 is TGTGCCAGCAGCTTGGATGGGGGTGCATACAATGAGCAGTTCTTC.

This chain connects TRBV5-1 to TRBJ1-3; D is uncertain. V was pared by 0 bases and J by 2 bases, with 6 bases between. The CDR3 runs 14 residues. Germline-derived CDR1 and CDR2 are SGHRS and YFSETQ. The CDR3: CASSLATAGNTIYF. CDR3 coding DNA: TGCGCCAGCAGCTTGGCGACGGCTGGAAACACCATATATTTT.